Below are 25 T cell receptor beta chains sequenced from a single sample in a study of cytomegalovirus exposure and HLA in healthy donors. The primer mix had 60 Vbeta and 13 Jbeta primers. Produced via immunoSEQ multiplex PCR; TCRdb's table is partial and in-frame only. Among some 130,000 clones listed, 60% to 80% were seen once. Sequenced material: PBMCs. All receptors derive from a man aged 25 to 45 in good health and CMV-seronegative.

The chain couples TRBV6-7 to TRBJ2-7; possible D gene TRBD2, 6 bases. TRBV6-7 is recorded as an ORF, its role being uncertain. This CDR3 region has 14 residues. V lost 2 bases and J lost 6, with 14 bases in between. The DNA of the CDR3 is TGTGCCAGCAGTTACCCACCGACTAGTGGCGAGCAGTACTTC. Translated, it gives CASSYPPTSGEQYF.

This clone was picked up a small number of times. CDR3 coding DNA: TGTGCCAGCAGTCAACAGGGGGGGGAGCAGTTCTTC. Protein sequence: CASSQQGGEQFF. V and J are TRBV6-5 and TRBJ2-1, with a possible D match to TRBD1 (8 bases). From germline, CDR1 is MNHEY and CDR2 SVGAGI. This CDR3 is built from 12 residues. V gave up 5 bases and J gave up 10 bases, with 12 bases separating them.

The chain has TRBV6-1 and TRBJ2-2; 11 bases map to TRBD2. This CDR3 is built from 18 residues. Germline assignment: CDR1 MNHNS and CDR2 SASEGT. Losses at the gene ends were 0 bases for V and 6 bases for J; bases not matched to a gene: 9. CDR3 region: CASSEAATSGRRPGELFF. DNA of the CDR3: TGTGCCAGCAGTGAAGCTGCCACTAGCGGGAGAAGGCCCGGGGAGCTGTTTTTT.

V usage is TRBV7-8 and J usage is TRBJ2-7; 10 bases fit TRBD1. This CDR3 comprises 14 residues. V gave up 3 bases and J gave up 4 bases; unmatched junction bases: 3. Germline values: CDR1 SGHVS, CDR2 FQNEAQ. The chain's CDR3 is CASSLWGQGYEQYF. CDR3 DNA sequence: TGTGCCAGCAGCTTGTGGGGACAGGGGTACGAGCAGTACTTC.

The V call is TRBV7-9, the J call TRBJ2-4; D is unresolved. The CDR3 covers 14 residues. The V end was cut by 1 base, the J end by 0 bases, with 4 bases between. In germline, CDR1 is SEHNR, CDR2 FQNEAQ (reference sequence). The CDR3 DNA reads TGTGCCAGCAGCTTAGGGGCAGCCAAAAACATTCAGTACTTC. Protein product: CASSLGAAKNIQYF.

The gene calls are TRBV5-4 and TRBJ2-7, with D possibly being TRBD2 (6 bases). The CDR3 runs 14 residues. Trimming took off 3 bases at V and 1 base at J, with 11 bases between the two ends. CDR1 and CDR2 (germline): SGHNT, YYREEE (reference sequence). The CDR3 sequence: CASSSSSVSYEQYF. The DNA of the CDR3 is TGTGCCAGCAGCTCTTCTAGCGTTTCCTACGAGCAGTACTTC.

CDR3 in amino acids: CASSLVISGSETQYF. The CDR3 region has the DNA TGTGCCAGCAGCTTAGTGATTAGCGGGAGTGAGACCCAGTACTTC. The chain recombines TRBV7-2 with TRBJ2-5, with 9 nucleotides matching TRBD2. The CDR3 has 15 amino acids. Germline V lookup: CDR1 SGHTA, CDR2 FQGNSA. V trimming: 1 base; J trimming: 5 bases; junction bases outside the gene matches: 5.

CDR3 sequence reads: CATSRRGQAGELFF. The CDR3 DNA reads TGTGCCACCAGCCGCAGGGGGCAGGCCGGGGAGCTGTTTTTT. The chain combines TRBV15 with TRBJ2-2, with 8 bases lining up with TRBD1. V shed 5 bases and J 6 bases; nucleotides not matched to a gene: 5. From germline, CDR1 is LNHNV and CDR2 YYDKDF (reference sequence). The CDR3 is made up of 14 amino acids.

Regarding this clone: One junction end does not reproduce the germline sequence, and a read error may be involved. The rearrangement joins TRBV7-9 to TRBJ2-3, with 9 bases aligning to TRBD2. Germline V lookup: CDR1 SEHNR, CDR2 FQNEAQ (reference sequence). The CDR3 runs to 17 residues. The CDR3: CSSSSGVLAGNLDTQYF. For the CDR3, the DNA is TGTTCCAGCAGCTCTGGGGTCCTAGCGGGAAATCTCGATACGCAGTATTTT.

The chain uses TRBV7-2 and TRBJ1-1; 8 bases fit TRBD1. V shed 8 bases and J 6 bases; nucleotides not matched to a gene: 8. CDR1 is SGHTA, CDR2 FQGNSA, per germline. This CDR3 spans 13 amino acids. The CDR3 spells CASLIDRGSEAFF. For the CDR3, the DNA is TGTGCCAGCCTTATAGACAGGGGCTCTGAAGCTTTCTTT.

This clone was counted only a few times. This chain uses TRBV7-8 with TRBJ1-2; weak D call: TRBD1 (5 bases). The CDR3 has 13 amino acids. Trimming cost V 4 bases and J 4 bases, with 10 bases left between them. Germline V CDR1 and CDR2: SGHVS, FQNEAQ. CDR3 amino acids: CASSSRGFYGYTF. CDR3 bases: TGTGCCAGCAGCTCACGGGGGTTCTATGGCTACACCTTC.

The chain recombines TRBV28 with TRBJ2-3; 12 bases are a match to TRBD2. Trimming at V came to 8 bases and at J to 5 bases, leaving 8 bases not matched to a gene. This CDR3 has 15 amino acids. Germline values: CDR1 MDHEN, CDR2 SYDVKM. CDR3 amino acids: CASRTSGNGGDTQYF. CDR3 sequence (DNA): TGTGCCAGCCGGACTAGCGGGAATGGTGGAGATACGCAGTATTTT.

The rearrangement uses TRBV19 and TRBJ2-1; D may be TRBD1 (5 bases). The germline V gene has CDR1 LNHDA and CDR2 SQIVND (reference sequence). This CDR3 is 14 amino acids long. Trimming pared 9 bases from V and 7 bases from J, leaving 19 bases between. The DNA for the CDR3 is TGTGCCAGCCTCGGACACCCACTCTCAAATGAGCAGTTCTTC. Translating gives CASLGHPLSNEQFF.

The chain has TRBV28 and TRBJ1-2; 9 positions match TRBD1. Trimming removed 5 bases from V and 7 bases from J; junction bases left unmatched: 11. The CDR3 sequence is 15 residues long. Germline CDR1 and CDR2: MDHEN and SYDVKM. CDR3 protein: CASSPGTGRRSGYTF. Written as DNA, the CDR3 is TGTGCCAGCAGTCCCGGGACAGGGAGGAGAAGTGGCTACACCTTC.

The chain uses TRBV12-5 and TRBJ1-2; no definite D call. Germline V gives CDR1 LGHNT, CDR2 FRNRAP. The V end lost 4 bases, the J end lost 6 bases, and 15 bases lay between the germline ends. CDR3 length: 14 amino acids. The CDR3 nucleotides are TGTGCTAGTGGTTCAGGCTGGTTCCGTGATGGCTACACCTTC. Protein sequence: CASGSGWFRDGYTF.

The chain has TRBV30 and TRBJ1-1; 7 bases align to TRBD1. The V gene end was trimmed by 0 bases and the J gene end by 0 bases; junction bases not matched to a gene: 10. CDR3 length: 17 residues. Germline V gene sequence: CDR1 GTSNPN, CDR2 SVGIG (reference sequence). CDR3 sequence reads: CAWSVLRDRRMNTEAFF. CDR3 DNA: TGTGCCTGGAGTGTACTCCGGGACAGAAGAATGAACACTGAAGCTTTCTTT.

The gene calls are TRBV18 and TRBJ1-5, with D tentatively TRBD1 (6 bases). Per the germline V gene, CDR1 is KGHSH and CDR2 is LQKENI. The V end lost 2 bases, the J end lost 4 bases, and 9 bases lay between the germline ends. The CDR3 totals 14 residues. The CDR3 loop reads CASSPRTDNQPQHF. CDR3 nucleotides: TGTGCCAGCTCACCAAGGACAGATAATCAGCCCCAGCATTTT. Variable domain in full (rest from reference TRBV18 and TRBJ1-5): NAGVMQNPRHLVRRRGQEARLRCSPMKGHSHVYWYRQLPEEGLKFMVYLQKENIIDESGMPKERFSAEFPKEGPSILRIQQVVRGDSAAYFCASSPRTDNQPQHFGDGTRLSIL.

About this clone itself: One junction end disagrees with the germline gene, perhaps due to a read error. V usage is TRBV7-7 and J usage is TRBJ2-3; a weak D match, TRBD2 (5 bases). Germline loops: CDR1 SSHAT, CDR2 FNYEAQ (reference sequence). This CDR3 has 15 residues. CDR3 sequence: CASSLAPATRDTQYF. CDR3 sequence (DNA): TGTGCTAGCAGCTTAGCCCCTGCTACTAGAGATACGCAGTATTTT.

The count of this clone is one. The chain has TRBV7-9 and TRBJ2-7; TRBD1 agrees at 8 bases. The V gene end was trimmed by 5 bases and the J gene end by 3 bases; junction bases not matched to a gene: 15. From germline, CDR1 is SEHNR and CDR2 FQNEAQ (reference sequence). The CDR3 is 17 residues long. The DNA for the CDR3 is TGTGCCAGCAGCCAAGATATAGGTTCTGACAGGGGCTACGAGCAGTACTTC. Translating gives CASSQDIGSDRGYEQYF.

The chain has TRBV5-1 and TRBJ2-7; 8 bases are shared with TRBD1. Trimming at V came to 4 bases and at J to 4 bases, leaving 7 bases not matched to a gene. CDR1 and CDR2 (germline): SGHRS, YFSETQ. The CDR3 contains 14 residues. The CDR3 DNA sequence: TGCGCCAGCAGCACCCGAGGACAGGGATACGAGCAGTACTTC. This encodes CASSTRGQGYEQYF. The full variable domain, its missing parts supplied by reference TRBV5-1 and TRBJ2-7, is KAGVTQTPRYLIKTRGQQVTLSCSPISGHRSVSWYQQTPGQGLQFLFEYFSETQRNKGNFPGRFSGRQFSNSRSEMNVSTLELGDSALYLCASSTRGQGYEQYFGPGTRLTVT.

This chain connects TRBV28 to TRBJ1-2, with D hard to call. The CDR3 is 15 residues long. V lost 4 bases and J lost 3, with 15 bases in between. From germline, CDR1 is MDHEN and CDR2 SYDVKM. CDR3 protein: CASSSHSGGDYGYTF. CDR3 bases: TGTGCCAGCAGTTCCCATTCCGGCGGCGACTATGGCTACACCTTC.

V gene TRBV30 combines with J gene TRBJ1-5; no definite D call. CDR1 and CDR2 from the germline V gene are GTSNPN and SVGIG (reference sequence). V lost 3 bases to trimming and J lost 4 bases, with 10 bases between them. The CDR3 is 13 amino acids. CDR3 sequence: CAWSLSVNQPQHF. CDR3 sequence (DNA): TGTGCCTGGAGCCTTTCCGTGAATCAGCCCCAGCATTTT.

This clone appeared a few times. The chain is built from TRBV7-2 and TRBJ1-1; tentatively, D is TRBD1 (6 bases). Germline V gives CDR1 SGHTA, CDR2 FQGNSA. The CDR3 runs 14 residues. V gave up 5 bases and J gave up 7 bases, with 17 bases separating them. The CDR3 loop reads CASSPTGTPDEAFF. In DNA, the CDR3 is TGTGCCAGCAGCCCGACCGGGACACCTGATGAAGCTTTCTTT.

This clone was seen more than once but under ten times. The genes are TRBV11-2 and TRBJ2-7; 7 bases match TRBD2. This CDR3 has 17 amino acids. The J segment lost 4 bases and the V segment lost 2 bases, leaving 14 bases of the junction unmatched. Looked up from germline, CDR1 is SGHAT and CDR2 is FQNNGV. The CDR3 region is CASSLTLSGTIPYEQYF. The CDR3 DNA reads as TGTGCCAGCAGCTTAACCCTATCCGGGACTATACCTTACGAGCAGTACTTC.

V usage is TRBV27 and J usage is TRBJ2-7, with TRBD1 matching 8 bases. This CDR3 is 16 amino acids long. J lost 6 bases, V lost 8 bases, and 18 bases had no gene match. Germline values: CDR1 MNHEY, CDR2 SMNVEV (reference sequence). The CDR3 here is CASGLPGTGRGGEQYF. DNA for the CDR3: TGTGCCAGCGGATTACCGGGGACAGGCCGAGGAGGCGAGCAGTACTTC.